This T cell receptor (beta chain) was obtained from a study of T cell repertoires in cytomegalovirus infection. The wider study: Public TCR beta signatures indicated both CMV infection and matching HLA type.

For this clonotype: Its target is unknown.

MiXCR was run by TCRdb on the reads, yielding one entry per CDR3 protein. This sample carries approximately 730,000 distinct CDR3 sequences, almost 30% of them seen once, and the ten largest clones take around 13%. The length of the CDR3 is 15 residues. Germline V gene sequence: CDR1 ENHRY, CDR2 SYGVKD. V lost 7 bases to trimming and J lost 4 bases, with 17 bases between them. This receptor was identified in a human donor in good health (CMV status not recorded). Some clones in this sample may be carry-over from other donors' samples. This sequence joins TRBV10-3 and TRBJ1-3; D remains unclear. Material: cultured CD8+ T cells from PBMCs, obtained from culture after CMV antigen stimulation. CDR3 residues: CAITGGRAVGNTIYF. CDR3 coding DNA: TGTGCCATCACAGGCGGACGGGCAGTAGGAAACACCATATATTTT.